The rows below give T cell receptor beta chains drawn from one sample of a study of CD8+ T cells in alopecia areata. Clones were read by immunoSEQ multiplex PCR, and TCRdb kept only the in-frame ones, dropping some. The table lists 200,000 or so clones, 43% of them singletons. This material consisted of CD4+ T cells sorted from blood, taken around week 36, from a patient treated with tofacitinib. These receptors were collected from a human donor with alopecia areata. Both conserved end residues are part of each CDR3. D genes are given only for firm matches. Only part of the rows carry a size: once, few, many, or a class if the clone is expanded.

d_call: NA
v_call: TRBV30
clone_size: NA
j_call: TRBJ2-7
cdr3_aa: CAWSVGGGFEQYF
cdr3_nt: TGTGCCTGGAGTGTTGGTGGGGGGTTCGAGCAGTACTTC

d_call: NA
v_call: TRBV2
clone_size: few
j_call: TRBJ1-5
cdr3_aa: CASSEAVRGPQHF
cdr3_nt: TGTGCCAGCAGTGAGGCAGTCCGAGGGCCCCAGCATTTT

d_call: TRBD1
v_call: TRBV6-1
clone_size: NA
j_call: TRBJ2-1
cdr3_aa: CASSDPGQTAYNEQFF
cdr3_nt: TGTGCCAGCAGTGACCCGGGACAGACCGCCTACAATGAGCAGTTCTTC

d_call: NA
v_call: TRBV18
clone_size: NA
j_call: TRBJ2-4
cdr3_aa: CASSWTEGNIQYF
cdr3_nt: TGTGCCAGCTCCTGGACAGAGGGAAACATTCAGTACTTC

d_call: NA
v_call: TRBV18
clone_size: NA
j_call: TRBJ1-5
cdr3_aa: CASSPTQSEQPQHF
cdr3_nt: TGTGCCAGCTCACCCACCCAGAGCGAGCAGCCCCAGCATTTT

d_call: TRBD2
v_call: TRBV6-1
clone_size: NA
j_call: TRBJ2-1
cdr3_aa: CASSSQGGGGEQFF
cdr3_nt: TGTGCCAGCAGTTCACAGGGCGGCGGGGGGGAGCAGTTCTTC

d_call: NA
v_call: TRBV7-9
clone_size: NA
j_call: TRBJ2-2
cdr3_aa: CAINRAFNTGELFF
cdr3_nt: TGTGCCATCAACCGGGCCTTCAACACCGGGGAGCTGTTTTTT

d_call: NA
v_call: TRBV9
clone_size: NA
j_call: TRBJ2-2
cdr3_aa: CASSGLTFSSGELFF
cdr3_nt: TGTGCCAGCAGCGGTTTAACTTTCAGCTCCGGGGAGCTGTTTTTT

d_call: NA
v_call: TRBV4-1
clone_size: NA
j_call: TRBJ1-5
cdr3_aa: CASSQVAFQPQHF
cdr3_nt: TGCGCCAGCAGCCAAGTTGCGTTCCAGCCCCAGCATTTT

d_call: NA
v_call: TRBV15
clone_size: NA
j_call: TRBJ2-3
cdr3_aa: CATSRDRPPWASLSTDTQYF
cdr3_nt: TGTGCCACCAGCAGAGATAGGCCCCCGTGGGCCTCGTTGAGCACAGATACGCAGTATTTT

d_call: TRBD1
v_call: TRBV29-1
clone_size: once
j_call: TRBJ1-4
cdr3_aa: CSAVATGYGEKLFF
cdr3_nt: TGCAGCGCGGTAGCGACAGGGTACGGAGAAAAACTGTTTTTT

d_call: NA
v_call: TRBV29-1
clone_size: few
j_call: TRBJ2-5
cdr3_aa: CSVGLETQYF
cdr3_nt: TGCAGCGTTGGTTTGGAGACCCAGTACTTC

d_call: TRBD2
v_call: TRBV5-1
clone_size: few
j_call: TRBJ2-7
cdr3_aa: CASSWEGEQYF
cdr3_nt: TGCGCCAGCAGCTGGGAGGGGGAGCAGTACTTC

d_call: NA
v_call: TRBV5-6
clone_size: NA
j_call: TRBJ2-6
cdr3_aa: CASSLVGPISGANVLTF
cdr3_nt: TGTGCCAGCAGCTTGGTAGGGCCAATCTCTGGGGCCAACGTCCTGACTTTC

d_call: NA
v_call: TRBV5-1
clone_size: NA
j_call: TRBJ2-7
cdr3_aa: CASSLGSRPAYEQYF
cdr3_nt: TGCGCCAGCAGCTTGGGGAGCCGGCCGGCCTACGAGCAGTACTTC

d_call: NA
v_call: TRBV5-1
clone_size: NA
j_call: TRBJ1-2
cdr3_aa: CASSTDGDAGYGYTF
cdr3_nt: TGCGCCAGCAGCACTGACGGGGACGCTGGCTATGGCTACACCTTC

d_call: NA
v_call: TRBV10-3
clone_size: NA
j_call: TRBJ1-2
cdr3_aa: CAISALGESRAAGYTF
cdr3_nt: TGTGCCATCAGTGCCCTAGGAGAATCCCGGGCCGCTGGCTACACCTTC

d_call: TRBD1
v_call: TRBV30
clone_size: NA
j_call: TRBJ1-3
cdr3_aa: CAWSHKGTGGNTIYF
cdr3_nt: TGTGCCTGGAGTCACAAGGGGACAGGGGGAAACACCATATATTTT

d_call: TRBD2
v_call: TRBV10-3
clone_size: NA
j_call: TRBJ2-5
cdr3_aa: CASSLGPSGREAETQYF
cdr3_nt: TGTGCCAGCAGTTTAGGGCCTAGCGGGAGGGAGGCAGAGACCCAGTACTTC

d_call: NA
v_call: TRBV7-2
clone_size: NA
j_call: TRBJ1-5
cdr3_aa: CASSLGHAQPQHF
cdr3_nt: TGTGCCAGCAGCTTAGGTCATGCTCAGCCCCAGCATTTT

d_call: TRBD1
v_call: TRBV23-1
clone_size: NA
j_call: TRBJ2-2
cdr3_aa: CASSLNPGQGGKDTGELFF
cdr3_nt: TGCGCCAGCAGTCTTAACCCCGGACAGGGGGGCAAGGACACCGGGGAGCTGTTTTTT

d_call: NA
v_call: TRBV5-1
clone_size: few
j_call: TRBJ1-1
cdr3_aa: CASSLLGRFTTEAFF
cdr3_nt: TGCGCCAGCAGCTTGTTGGGCCGATTCACCACTGAAGCTTTCTTT

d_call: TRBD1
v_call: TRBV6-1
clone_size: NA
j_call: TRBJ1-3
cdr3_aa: CASSGLRQGVYSGNTIYF
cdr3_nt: TGTGCCAGCAGTGGACTGCGTCAGGGGGTATACTCTGGAAACACCATATATTTT

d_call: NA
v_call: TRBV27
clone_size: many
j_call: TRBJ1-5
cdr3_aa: CASSSRATVGSNQPQHF
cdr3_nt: TGTGCCAGCAGTTCCCGAGCTACAGTCGGCAGCAATCAGCCCCAGCATTTT

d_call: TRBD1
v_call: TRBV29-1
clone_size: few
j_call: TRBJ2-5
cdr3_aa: CSVEDFGTGGLETQYF
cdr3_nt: TGCAGCGTTGAAGACTTCGGGACAGGGGGCTTAGAGACCCAGTACTTC

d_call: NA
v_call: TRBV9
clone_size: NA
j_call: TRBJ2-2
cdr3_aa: CASSVGAAPTGELFF
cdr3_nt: TGTGCCAGCAGCGTAGGAGCGGCTCCCACCGGGGAGCTGTTTTTT

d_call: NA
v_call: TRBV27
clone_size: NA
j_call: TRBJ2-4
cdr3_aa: CASSFPPGEKGIQYF
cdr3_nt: TGTGCCAGCAGTTTCCCCCCCGGAGAAAAAGGGATTCAGTACTTC

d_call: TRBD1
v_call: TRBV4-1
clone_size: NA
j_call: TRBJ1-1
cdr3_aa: CASRHRGLGTEAFF
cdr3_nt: TGCGCCAGCAGACACAGGGGCTTGGGAACTGAAGCTTTCTTT

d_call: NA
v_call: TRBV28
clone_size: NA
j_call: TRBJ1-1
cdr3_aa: CASSLLRDKAFF
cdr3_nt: TGTGCCAGCAGTTTACTCCGGGACAAAGCTTTCTTT

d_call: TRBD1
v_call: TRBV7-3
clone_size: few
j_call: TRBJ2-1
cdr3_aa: CASSLRQGYNEQFF
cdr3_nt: TGTGCCAGCAGCTTAAGACAGGGCTACAATGAGCAGTTCTTC

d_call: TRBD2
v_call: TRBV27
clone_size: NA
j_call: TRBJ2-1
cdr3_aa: CASSAAFGLAGARDEQFF
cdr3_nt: TGTGCCAGCAGTGCCGCCTTCGGACTAGCGGGGGCCCGGGATGAGCAGTTCTTC

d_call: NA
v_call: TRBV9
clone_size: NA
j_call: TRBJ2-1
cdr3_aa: CASRPTGDFSYNEQFF
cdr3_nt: TGTGCCAGCAGGCCAACCGGGGACTTCTCCTACAATGAGCAGTTCTTC

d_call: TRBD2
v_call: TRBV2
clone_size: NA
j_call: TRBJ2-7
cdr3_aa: CASSVGILAGGYEQYF
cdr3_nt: TGTGCCAGCAGTGTTGGTATACTAGCGGGAGGTTACGAGCAGTACTTC

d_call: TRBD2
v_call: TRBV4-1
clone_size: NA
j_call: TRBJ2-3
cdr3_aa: CASSQEGTSGSWDTQYF
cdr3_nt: TGCGCCAGCAGCCAAGAGGGGACTAGCGGGAGTTGGGATACGCAGTATTTT

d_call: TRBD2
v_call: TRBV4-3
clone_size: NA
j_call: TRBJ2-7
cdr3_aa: CASSQAGGPLYEQYF
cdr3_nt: TGCGCCAGCAGCCAAGCGGGAGGGCCCCTCTACGAGCAGTACTTC

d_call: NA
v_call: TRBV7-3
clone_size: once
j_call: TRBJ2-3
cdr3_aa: CASSLLSGRTDTQYF
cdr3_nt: TGTGCCAGCAGCTTACTTTCAGGGCGCACAGATACGCAGTATTTT

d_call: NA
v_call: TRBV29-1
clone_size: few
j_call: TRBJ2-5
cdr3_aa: CSSDGSGETQYF
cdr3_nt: TGCAGCTCTGACGGGTCGGGAGAGACCCAGTACTTC

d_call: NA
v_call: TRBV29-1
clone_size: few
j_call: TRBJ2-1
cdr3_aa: CSGHRLARLVNEQFF
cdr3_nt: TGCAGCGGGCACAGGCTAGCCCGGCTCGTTAATGAGCAGTTCTTC

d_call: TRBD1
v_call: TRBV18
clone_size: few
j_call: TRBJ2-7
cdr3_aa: CASSPGTGIVEQYF
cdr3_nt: TGTGCCAGCTCCCCCGGGACAGGGATTGTGGAGCAGTACTTC

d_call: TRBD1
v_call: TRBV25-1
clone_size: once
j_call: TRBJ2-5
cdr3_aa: CASSRDRGLVETQYF
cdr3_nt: TGTGCCAGCAGTAGGGACAGGGGGCTTGTGGAGACCCAGTACTTC

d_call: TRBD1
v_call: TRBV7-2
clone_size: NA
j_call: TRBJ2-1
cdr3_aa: CASSLARDRGRNEQFF
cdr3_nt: TGTGCCAGCAGCTTAGCGCGGGACAGGGGTCGGAATGAGCAGTTCTTC

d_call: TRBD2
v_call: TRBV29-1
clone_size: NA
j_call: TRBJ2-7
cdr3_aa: CSVGAGAGSYEQYF
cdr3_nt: TGCAGCGTTGGAGCGGGAGCAGGGTCCTACGAGCAGTACTTC

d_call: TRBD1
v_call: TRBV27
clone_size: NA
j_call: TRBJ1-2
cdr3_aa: CASGQRQGAHGYTF
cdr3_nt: TGTGCCAGCGGGCAACGACAGGGGGCCCATGGCTACACCTTC

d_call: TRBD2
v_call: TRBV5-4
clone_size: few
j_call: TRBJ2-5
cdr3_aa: CASSPGLAGSQETQYF
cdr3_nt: TGTGCCAGCAGCCCGGGACTAGCGGGGTCACAAGAGACCCAGTACTTC

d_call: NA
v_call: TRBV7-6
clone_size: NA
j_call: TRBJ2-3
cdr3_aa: CASSPIRGADTQYF
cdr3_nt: TGTGCCAGCAGCCCGATAAGGGGGGCAGATACGCAGTATTTT